One TCR beta chain is described in this entry. These data originate in a study of blood T cell repertoires in COVID-19. The overall study: Some COVID-19 samples were acute and others convalescent; all came from the United States, Italy and Spain.

With 1 base removed from V and 0 bases from J, the gap between germline ends came to 6 bases. There are 14 residues in the CDR3. The V gene's germline CDR1 is SGHTA and CDR2 FQGNSA. TCRdb keeps only in-frame clones here, not all; method: immunoSEQ multiplex PCR. The sample includes about 100,000 clones, about four fifths of them seen just once. The sequence was collected from a man of 80 years or more with COVID-19, enrolled during active disease. The sequencing sample was made of peripheral blood. This chain joins TRBV7-2 and TRBJ2-5; tentative D call: TRBD2 (6 bases). The DNA for the CDR3 is TGTGCCAGCAGCTTAGGGGGGGACCAAGAGACCCAGTACTTC. Amino acids: CASSLGGDQETQYF.